This T cell receptor beta chain appears in the sequencing data of a study of T cells in localized non-small cell lung cancer. The study, taken as a whole, reports: Sequencing was limited to one tumor region, leaving the possibility of heterogeneity open. The study detected a median around 50 of the top 100 tumor clones in adjacent lung. Longer overall survival associated with higher blood T cell density; shorter survival with higher adjacent-lung clonality. Uninvolved adjacent lung showed higher T cell clonality than tumor.

CDR3 length: 15 amino acids. The V gene's germline CDR1 is MDHEN and CDR2 SYDVKM. V shed 6 bases, J shed 5 bases, and the junction held 9 bases outside the gene matches. The protocol was immunoSEQ multiplex PCR, while the TCRdb copy is restricted to in-frame clones and leaves out a portion. This table holds 6,500 to 8,000 clones, about 45% found once. On this clone itself: Its specificity is unknown.

The sequencing here drew on lymph node tissue, taken before any cancer treatment. The sequence was obtained from a man aged 40 to 70 with stage I lung adenocarcinoma. V usage is TRBV28 and J usage is TRBJ1-1, with TRBD1 matching 10 bases. The CDR3 coding sequence is TGTGCCAGCAGAGACGACAGGGGGCGTTCTACTGAAGCTTTCTTT. Its protein product is CASRDDRGRSTEAFF.